Listed below are T cell receptor beta chains from one sample, sequenced in a study of control samples from healthy donors and cancer patients. TCRdb's table, derived via immunoSEQ multiplex PCR, lists solely in-frame clones and lacks some. The table lists about 180,000 clones, 85% to 95% of them singletons. The sample taken for sequencing was blood. These TCRs come from a man under 40 in good health. The CDR3 runs from the conserved cysteine through the conserved F or W. The D gene is left open where the match is weak. Clone size appears in some rows only: once, few, many, or a class for an expanded clone.

>TRBJ1-2|-|TRBV11-2|once
TGTGCCAGCAGCCAGGGCCCGTATGGCTACACCTTC
CASSQGPYGYTF
>TRBJ2-1|TRBD2|TRBV7-6|-
TGTGCCAGCAGCTTAGATACAGGGGCCAGCGGGAGGGCCATTGAGCAGTTCTTC
CASSLDTGASGRAIEQFF
>TRBJ1-5|-|TRBV30|-
TGTGCCTGGAGTAGGGGGGGACAGCCCCAGCATTTT
CAWSRGGQPQHF
>TRBJ1-5|TRBD1|TRBV30|once
TGTGCCTGGGGCGAGACAGGGTCCAATCAGCCCCAGCATTTT
CAWGETGSNQPQHF
>TRBJ1-5|TRBD1|TRBV19|-
TGTGCCAGTAGTCTCCAGGACAGGTCCACTCAGCCCCAGCATTTT
CASSLQDRSTQPQHF
>TRBJ2-1|-|TRBV11-2|-
TGTGCCAGCAGGGACTGGACGAGCGATAATGAGCAGTTCTTC
CASRDWTSDNEQFF
>TRBJ2-7|TRBD2|TRBV6-5|-
TGTGCCAGCACCGGGACTAGCGGTGCCTACGAGCAGTACTTC
CASTGTSGAYEQYF
>TRBJ2-7|-|TRBV11-2|-
TGTGCCAGCAGCTTGTCCGGGTTAAGGAACGAGCAGTACTTC
CASSLSGLRNEQYF
>TRBJ2-3|TRBD2|TRBV9|once
TGTGCCAGCAGCGTAGCTACGGGGGGACTTACAGATACGCAGTATTTT
CASSVATGGLTDTQYF
>TRBJ1-6|-|TRBV2|-
TGTGCCAGCACCGTGCGGGGGGCATTGGGTAATTCACCCCTCCACTTT
CASTVRGALGNSPLHF
>TRBJ1-2|-|TRBV28|-
TGTGCCAGCAGTCCCCATCACTCCTACACCTTC
CASSPHHSYTF
>TRBJ2-7|TRBD1|TRBV28|once
TGTGCCAGCAGTCCCCGGGACAGGGTCCCCTACGAGCAGTACTTC
CASSPRDRVPYEQYF
>TRBJ1-3|-|TRBV30|-
TGTGCCTGGAGTGGCGGTATGTTCCGCTCTGGAAACACCATATATTTT
CAWSGGMFRSGNTIYF
>TRBJ1-6|-|TRBV19|-
TGTGCCAGTAGTCAATTTACCTCCTATAATTCACCCCTCCACTTT
CASSQFTSYNSPLHF
>TRBJ2-7|TRBD2|TRBV7-2|-
TGTGCCAGCAGCAGTAGCGGGAGGGCCTCCGAGCAGTACTTC
CASSSSGRASEQYF
>TRBJ1-5|-|TRBV28|-
TGTGCCAGCGGGGGAGGGAGAGTGTTTCAGCCCCAGCATTTT
CASGGGRVFQPQHF
>TRBJ2-7|-|TRBV5-1|-
TGCGCCAGCAGCTTGAGCCGTCGAGGGGGAAACTACGAGCAGTACTTC
CASSLSRRGGNYEQYF
>TRBJ2-2|-|TRBV7-8|-
TGTGCCAGCAGCTTGGGATCGAACACCGGGGAGCTGTTTTTT
CASSLGSNTGELFF